The clone carrying this T cell receptor (beta chain) was seen repeatedly, ten times or more. This sample stems from a study of T-cell reconstitution after alpha-beta-depleted transplantation in children. Unique molecular identifiers were used to barcode this TCRbeta library. TCRdb reprocessed the PCR reads with MiXCR, giving one entry per CDR3 protein. The sample holds approximately 490,000 distinct CDR3 sequences, about 10% seen once. CDR1 and CDR2 from the germline V gene are SQVTM and ANQGSEA. V was cut by 4 bases and J by 0 bases, with 10 bases left in between. The CDR3 sequence is 13 residues long.

Sequenced here: PBMCs, sampled before TCRalphabeta/CD19-depleted stem cell transplant. The sequence derives from a child aged 2-15 years with inherited bone marrow failure, due to receive a stem cell transplant. The V and J genes are TRBV29-1 and TRBJ2-7; TRBD1 is a possible D gene (6 bases). The CDR3 coding sequence is TGCAGCGTTGCCAGGGGTGGCTCCTACGAGCAGTACTTC. It codes for CSVARGGSYEQYF.